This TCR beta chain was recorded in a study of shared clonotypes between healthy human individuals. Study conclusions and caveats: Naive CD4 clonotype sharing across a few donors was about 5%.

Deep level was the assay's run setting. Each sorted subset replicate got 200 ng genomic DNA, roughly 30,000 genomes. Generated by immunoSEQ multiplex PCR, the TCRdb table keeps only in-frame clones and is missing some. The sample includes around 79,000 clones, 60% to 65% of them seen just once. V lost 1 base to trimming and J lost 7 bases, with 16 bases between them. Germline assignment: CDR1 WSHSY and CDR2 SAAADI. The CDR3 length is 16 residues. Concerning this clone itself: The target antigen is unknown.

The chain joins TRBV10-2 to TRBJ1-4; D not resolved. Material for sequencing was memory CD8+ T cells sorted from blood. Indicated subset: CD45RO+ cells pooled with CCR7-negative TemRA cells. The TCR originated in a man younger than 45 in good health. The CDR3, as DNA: TGCGCCAGCAGTGAGTTTGGTCTGGGTGTAGGTGAAAAACTGTTTTTT. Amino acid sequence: CASSEFGLGVGEKLFF.